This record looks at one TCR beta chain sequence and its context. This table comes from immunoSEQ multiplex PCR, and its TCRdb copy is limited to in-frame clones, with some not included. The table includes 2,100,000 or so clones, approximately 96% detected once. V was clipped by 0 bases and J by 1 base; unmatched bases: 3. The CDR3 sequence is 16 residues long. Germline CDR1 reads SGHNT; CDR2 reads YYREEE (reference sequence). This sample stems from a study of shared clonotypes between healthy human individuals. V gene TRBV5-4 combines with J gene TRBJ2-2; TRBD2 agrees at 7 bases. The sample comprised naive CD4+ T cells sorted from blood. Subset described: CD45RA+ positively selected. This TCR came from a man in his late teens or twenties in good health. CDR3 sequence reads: CASSLEAGVNTGELFF. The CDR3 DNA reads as TGTGCCAGCAGCTTGGAGGCGGGGGTGAACACCGGGGAGCTGTTTTTT.